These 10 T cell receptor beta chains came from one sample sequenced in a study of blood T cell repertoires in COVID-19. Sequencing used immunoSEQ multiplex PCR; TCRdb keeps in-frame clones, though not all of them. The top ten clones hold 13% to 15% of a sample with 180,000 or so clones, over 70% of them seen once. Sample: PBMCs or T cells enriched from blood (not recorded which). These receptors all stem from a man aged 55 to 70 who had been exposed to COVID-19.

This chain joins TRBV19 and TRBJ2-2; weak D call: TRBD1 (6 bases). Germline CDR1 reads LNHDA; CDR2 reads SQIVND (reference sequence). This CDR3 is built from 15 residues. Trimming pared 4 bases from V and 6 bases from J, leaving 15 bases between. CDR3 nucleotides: TGTGCCAGTAGTAAGGAAACAGGGCACGCCGGGGAGCTGTTTTTT. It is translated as CASSKETGHAGELFF.

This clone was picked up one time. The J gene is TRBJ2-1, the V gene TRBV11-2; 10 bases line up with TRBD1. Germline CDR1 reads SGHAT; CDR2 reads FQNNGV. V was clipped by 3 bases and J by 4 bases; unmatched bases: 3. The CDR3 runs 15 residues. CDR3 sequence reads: CASSLTGGSYNEQFF. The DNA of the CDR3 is TGTGCCAGCAGCTTGACAGGGGGCAGTTACAATGAGCAGTTCTTC.

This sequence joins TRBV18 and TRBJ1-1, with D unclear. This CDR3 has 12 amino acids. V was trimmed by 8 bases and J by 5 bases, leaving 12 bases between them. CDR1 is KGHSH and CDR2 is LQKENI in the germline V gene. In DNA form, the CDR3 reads TGTGCCAGCCTGGGTATGGAGACTGAAGCTTTCTTT. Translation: CASLGMETEAFF. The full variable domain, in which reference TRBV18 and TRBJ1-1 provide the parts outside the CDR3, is NAGVMQNPRHLVRRRGQEARLRCSPMKGHSHVYWYRQLPEEGLKFMVYLQKENIIDESGMPKERFSAEFPKEGPSILRIQQVVRGDSAAYFCASLGMETEAFFGQGTRLTVV.

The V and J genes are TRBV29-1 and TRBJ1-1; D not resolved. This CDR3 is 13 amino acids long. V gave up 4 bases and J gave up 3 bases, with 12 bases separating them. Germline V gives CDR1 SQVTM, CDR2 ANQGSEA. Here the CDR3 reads CSVVGSGDTEAFF. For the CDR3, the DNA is TGCAGCGTTGTAGGGAGTGGGGACACTGAAGCTTTCTTT.

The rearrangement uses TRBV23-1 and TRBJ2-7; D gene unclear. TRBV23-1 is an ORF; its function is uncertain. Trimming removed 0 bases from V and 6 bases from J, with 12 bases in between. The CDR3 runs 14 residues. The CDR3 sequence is CASSQSLVSGEQYF. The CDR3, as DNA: TGCGCCAGCAGTCAATCGTTAGTATCGGGCGAGCAGTACTTC.

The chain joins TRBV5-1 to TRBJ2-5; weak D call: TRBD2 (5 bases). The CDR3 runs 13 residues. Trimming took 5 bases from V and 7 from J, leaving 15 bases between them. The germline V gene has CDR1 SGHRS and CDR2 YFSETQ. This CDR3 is CASRLDGKGTQYF. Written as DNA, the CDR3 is TGCGCCAGCAGACTAGACGGCAAAGGGACCCAGTACTTC.

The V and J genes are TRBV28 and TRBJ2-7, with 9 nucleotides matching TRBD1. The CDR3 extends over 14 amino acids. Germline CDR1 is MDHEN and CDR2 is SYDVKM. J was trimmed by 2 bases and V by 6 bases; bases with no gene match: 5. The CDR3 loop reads CASRLDRGAYEQYF. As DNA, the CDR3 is TGTGCCAGCAGGTTGGACAGGGGCGCCTACGAGCAGTACTTC.

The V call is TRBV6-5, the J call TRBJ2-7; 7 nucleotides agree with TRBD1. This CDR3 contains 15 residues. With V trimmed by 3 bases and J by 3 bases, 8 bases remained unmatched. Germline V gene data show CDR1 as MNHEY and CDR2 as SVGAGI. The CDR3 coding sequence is TGTGCCAGCAGTTATACCCCGGGACAGAACTACGAGCAGTACTTC. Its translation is CASSYTPGQNYEQYF.

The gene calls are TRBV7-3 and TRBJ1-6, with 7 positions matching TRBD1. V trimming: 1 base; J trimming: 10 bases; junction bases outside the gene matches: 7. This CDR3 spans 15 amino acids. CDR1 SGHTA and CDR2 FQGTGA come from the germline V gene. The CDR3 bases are TGTGCCAGCAGCTTAAATAGCAGGGGGAAGTCACCCCTCCACTTT. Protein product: CASSLNSRGKSPLHF.

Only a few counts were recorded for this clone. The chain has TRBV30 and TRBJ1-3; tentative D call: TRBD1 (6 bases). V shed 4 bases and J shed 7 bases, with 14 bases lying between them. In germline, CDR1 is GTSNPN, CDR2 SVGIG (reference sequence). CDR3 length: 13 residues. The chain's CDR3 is CAWMVGGLNTIYF. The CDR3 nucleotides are TGTGCCTGGATGGTGGGGGGGCTGAACACCATATATTTT. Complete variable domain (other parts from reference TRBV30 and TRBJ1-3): SQTIHQWPATLVQPVGSPLSLECTVEGTSNPNLYWYRQAAGRGLQLLFYSVGIGQISSEVPQNLSASRPQDRQFILSSKKLLLSDSGFYLCAWMVGGLNTIYFGEGSWLTVV.